This T cell receptor (beta chain) was identified in a study of beta chain features in type 1 diabetes. Study-wide results and caveats: Over-representation of high TCR-expressing cells was a possible consequence of cDNA sequencing.

The entirety of the isolated RNA underwent reverse transcription, so expressed TCRB transcripts were sequenced. Repertoires were generated with immunoSEQ multiplex PCR, while TCRdb's copy carries only in-frame clones and drops some. The sample includes 200,000 to 300,000 clones, about 14% of them seen just once. By way of CD45RO/CCR7/CD25/CD127/CD95/CD27, the CD4+ regulatory, stem cell-like memory, central memory and naive cells were sorted. This clone has a handful of counts. Its specificity is unknown. This TCR derives from a middle-aged woman in good health. Sequencing used naive CD4+ T cells from blood.

The CDR3: CASSLSRLDTQYF. CDR3 bases: TGTGCCAGCAGCCTCTCTAGGTTAGATACGCAGTATTTT. V is TRBV7-9 and J is TRBJ2-3, with no clear D. This CDR3 contains 13 residues. Germline loops: CDR1 SEHNR, CDR2 FQNEAQ (reference sequence). The ends were cut back, 5 bases at V and 5 bases at J, with 11 bases in the middle. Variable domain in full (rest from reference TRBV7-9 and TRBJ2-3): DTGVSQNPRHKITKRGQNVTFRCDPISEHNRLYWYRQTLGQGPEFLTYFQNEAQLEKSRLLSDRFSAERPKGSFSTLEIQRTEQGDSAMYLCASSLSRLDTQYFGPGTRLTVL.